These T cell receptor beta chains were read from a single sample in a study of beta chain features in type 1 diabetes. Assay: immunoSEQ multiplex PCR; the TCRdb copy retains only in-frame clones and omits some. The sample holds hundreds of thousands of clones, over 13% seen once. What was sequenced was naive CD4+ T cells from blood. The receptors shown here come from a man aged 18 to 30 with type 1 diabetes. Each CDR3 is given with its conserved first and last residue. Each record gives: D gene, V gene, clone size, J gene, CDR3 protein, CDR3 DNA. D genes are given only for firm matches. Not every row has a clone size; where given, it reads once, few, many or a size class.

TRBD2	TRBV18	NA	TRBJ2-7	CASSPRREDEQYF	TGTGCCAGCTCACCACGACGGGAGGACGAGCAGTACTTC
NA	TRBV21-1	NA	TRBJ2-3	CASSNLGPGLAGVGADTQYF	TGTGCCAGCAGCAACCTCGGGCCTGGACTAGCGGGAGTGGGCGCAGATACGCAGTATTTT
TRBD1	TRBV19	NA	TRBJ1-1	CASSGIRGLMDAFF	TGTGCCAGTAGCGGAATCAGGGGGCTGATGGATGCTTTCTTT
NA	TRBV5-1	once	TRBJ1-1	CASSFGANTEAFF	TGCGCCAGCAGCTTTGGCGCGAACACTGAAGCTTTCTTT
NA	TRBV4-2	few	TRBJ1-2	CASSQDPQGVGGYTF	TGTGCCAGCAGCCAAGATCCGCAGGGCGTGGGAGGCTACACCTTC
NA	TRBV5-4	NA	TRBJ2-5	CASSLLDREETQYF	TGTGCCAGCAGCCTACTCGACCGAGAAGAGACCCAGTACTTC
NA	TRBV30	few	TRBJ2-1	CAWSVLVGEQFF	TGTGCCTGGAGTGTACTTGTCGGGGAGCAGTTCTTC
NA	TRBV6-5	NA	TRBJ2-1	CASSPRRELFF	TGTGCCAGCAGTCCACGCAGGGAATTGTTCTTC
NA	TRBV25-1	NA	TRBJ2-3	CASSSTGPDTQYF	TGTGCCAGCAGTTCGACGGGGCCAGATACGCAGTATTTT
NA	TRBV28	NA	TRBJ2-1	CASSLFGGFHLGNEQFF	TGTGCCAGCAGTTTATTCGGCGGCTTCCACCTCGGCAATGAGCAGTTCTTC
NA	TRBV19	few	TRBJ2-3	CASSTPEQDTQYF	TGTGCCAGTAGCACCCCGGAGCAGGATACGCAGTATTTT
TRBD1	TRBV29-1	NA	TRBJ1-1	CSVHRGWTEAFF	TGCAGCGTCCACAGGGGGTGGACTGAAGCTTTCTTT
NA	TRBV30	few	TRBJ2-5	CAWSVLHQETQYF	TGTGCCTGGAGTGTACTCCATCAAGAGACCCAGTACTTC
NA	TRBV20-1	NA	TRBJ2-3	CSVEWGDTQYF	TGCAGTGTAGAGTGGGGAGATACGCAGTATTTT
TRBD1	TRBV18	few	TRBJ1-2	CASSLRDRGSYGYTF	TGTGCCAGCTCACTCCGGGACAGGGGGAGTTATGGCTACACCTTC